Following are 19 T cell receptor beta chains from one sample sequenced in a study of blood T cells in healthy people across ages (dated by TCRdb to about 2015). Preparation of the library involved 5' RACE. Sequencing instrument: Illumina HiSeq 2500. A second PCR of roughly 7 to 11 cycles was run with a J-beta primer mix and a sample-barcoded 5' primer. TCRdb itself trimmed the public reads at Q25 with fastp, ran MiXCR and retained productive beta chains. CDR3 protein duplicates are merged, each entry listing the most common genes and DNA. Here the sample has 760,000 or so distinct CDR3 sequences; just under 25% occur a single time. The ten largest clones represent 9.4% of the sample. The same sample was also used in a study of T cells of mothers and their children.

Sequencing used blood. The receptors here all came from a boy aged 5-17 years in good health.

This clonotype has a single count. The chain recombines TRBV5-6 with TRBJ2-5; possibly TRBD2 for D (5 bases). Germline-derived CDR1 and CDR2 are SGHDT and YYEEEE. The CDR3 is 13 amino acids. With 0 bases removed from V and 5 bases from J, the gap between germline ends came to 8 bases. Written as DNA, the CDR3 is TGTGCCAGCAGCTTGGTGGTAGCGGAGACCCAGTACTTC. This sequence encodes CASSLVVAETQYF.

This clonotype was counted a few times. The chain recombines TRBV7-8 with TRBJ2-5; 8 bases fit TRBD2. The CDR3 is made up of 17 amino acids. CDR1 and CDR2 from the germline V gene are SGHVS and FQNEAQ. The junction had 11 bases not matched to a gene; V was cut back by 1 base and J by 4 bases. The CDR3 nucleotides read TGTGCCAGCAGCTTAGTCGTAGGGACTAGTTTACCAGAGACCCAGTACTTC. Protein product: CASSLVVGTSLPETQYF.

This clonotype occurred once. A read error may explain this, as a much larger clone is one base away. The V and J genes are TRBV6-5 and TRBJ1-2, with D maybe TRBD1 (5 bases). The CDR3 has 12 residues. Germline-derived CDR1 and CDR2 are MNHEY and SVGAGI. CDR3 nucleotides: TGTGCCGGCAGTTACGGGGGGGAGGGGTACACCTTC. Protein product: CAGSYGGEGYTF.

This clonotype occurred many times. The gene calls are TRBV29-1 and TRBJ2-5, with D unclear. The CDR3 spans 9 residues. CDR1 is SQVTM, CDR2 ANQGSEA, per germline. V dropped 4 bases and J dropped 4 bases, with 1 base sitting between them. The CDR3 region is CSVGETQYF. CDR3 sequence (DNA): TGCAGCGTTGGAGAGACCCAGTACTTC.

The genes are TRBV29-1 and TRBJ2-1; D is undetermined. Germline CDR1 SQVTM, CDR2 ANQGSEA. V lost 1 base to trimming and J lost 9 bases, with 7 bases between them. The CDR3 runs to 11 residues. The CDR3 nucleotides read TGCAGCGTTGAAGGCGTGTTTGAGCAGTTCTTC. Protein product: CSVEGVFEQFF.

The rearrangement joins TRBV20-1 to TRBJ2-1; 9 positions match TRBD2. J lost 2 bases, V lost 4 bases, and 3 bases had no gene match. The CDR3 covers 14 residues. Per germline, CDR1 DFQATT and CDR2 SNEGSKA (reference sequence). CDR3 nucleotide sequence: TGCAGTGCTATTCGCGGGAGGGCCTACAATGAGCAGTTCTTC. Amino acids: CSAIRGRAYNEQFF.

The chain combines TRBV12-3 or TRBV12-4 with TRBJ1-4; TRBD1 aligns across 8 bases. The CDR3 runs 16 residues. Trimming removed 5 bases from V and 0 bases from J; junction bases left unmatched: 5. The CDR3 DNA is TGTGCCAGCAGTCGAGCGGACAGGGCAACTAATGAAAAACTGTTTTTT. Protein: CASSRADRATNEKLFF.

The sample holds a few counts of this clonotype. This chain uses TRBV2 with TRBJ2-3; the D gene is possibly TRBD2 (5 bases). The germline CDR1 and CDR2 sequences are SNHLY and FYNNEI. The ends were cut back, 6 bases at V and 1 base at J, with 17 bases in the middle. CDR3 length: 16 amino acids. CDR3 region: CASREWSPGGTDTQYF. The CDR3 DNA reads TGTGCCAGCAGGGAGTGGTCTCCCGGGGGCACAGATACGCAGTATTTT.

This clonotype was observed a handful of times. The chain is built from TRBV12-3 or TRBV12-4 and TRBJ2-4; a weak D match, TRBD1 (5 bases). V lost 5 bases and J 1 base, leaving 9 bases between the germline ends. The CDR3 is 14 amino acids. For the CDR3, the DNA is TGTGCCAGCAGTCAACAGGTCGCCAAAAACATTCAGTACTTC. Translation: CASSQQVAKNIQYF.

This rearrangement joins TRBV7-2 to TRBJ1-1; D is ambiguous. Trimming stripped 4 bases from V and 0 bases from J, with 6 bases between. The germline CDR1 and CDR2 sequences are SGHTA and FQGNSA. The CDR3 length is 13 residues. CDR3: CASSSMMNTEAFF. The CDR3, as DNA: TGTGCCAGCAGCTCAATGATGAACACTGAAGCTTTCTTT. The full variable domain, completed using reference TRBV7-2 and TRBJ1-1, is GAGVSQSPSNKVTEKGKDVELRCDPISGHTALYWYRQSLGQGLEFLIYFQGNSAPDKSGLPSDRFSAERTGGSVSTLTIQRTQQEDSAVYLCASSSMMNTEAFFGQGTRLTVV.

This clonotype was seen a handful of times. The chain combines TRBV5-1 with TRBJ1-2, with D unresolved. The germline gives CDR1 SGHRS, CDR2 YFSETQ. The CDR3 runs to 14 residues. Trimming took 0 bases from V and 11 from J, leaving 17 bases between them. For the CDR3, the DNA is TGCGCCAGCAGCTTGGAGGCGGGAGCAGAGTCTTACACCTTC. Its protein product is CASSLEAGAESYTF.

This clonotype was recorded once. The chain employs TRBV27 and TRBJ2-5; 9 bases match TRBD2. The better agreement between TRBJ2-1 and the DNA end casts doubt on the J call. The CDR3 totals 17 residues. Germline-derived CDR1 and CDR2 are MNHEY and SMNVEV (reference sequence). Written as DNA, the CDR3 is TGTGCCAGCAGTCTAGCGGGGCCGCCTGGACACCGCAATGAGCAGTTCTTC. Translating it yields CASSLAGPPGHRNEQFF.

A remark on this clonotype: One junction end does not reproduce the germline sequence, and a read error may be involved. This chain's CDR3 is CTSSEGGRWDEQYF. As DNA, the CDR3 is TGTACCAGTAGCGAAGGGGGCCGGTGGGACGAGCAGTACTTC. This chain uses TRBV25-1 with TRBJ2-5; 7 bases match TRBD1. The closer fit of TRBJ2-7 to the DNA end suggests the J call may be wrong. The germline CDR1 and CDR2 sequences are MGHDK and SYGVNS. This CDR3 is built from 14 residues.

In its sample, this clonotype was seen a few times. A read error may account for a junction end that differs from germline. The chain has TRBV18 and TRBJ2-5; no definite D call. The end of the DNA is better explained by TRBJ2-7, so the J call may be wrong. Germline CDR1 KGHSH, CDR2 LQKENI. The CDR3 has 12 amino acids. CDR3 bases: TGTACCAGCTCACCGTATAACTACGAGCAGTACTTC. Its protein is CTSSPYNYEQYF.

The rearrangement uses TRBV4-3 and TRBJ2-3, with 9 bases matching TRBD2. This CDR3 region has 15 residues. V lost 2 bases to trimming and J lost 8 bases; unmatched junction nucleotides: 8. The germline CDR1 and CDR2 sequences are LGHNA and YSLEER. The CDR3 loop reads CASSQRSGGGGTQYF. DNA for the CDR3: TGCGCCAGCAGCCAACGTAGCGGGGGCGGTGGTACGCAGTATTTT.

The rearrangement links TRBV21-1 to TRBJ2-7. TRBV21-1 is reported as a pseudogene. This CDR3 has 11 amino acids. CDR3 DNA: TGTGCCAGCATCAGGTTTTACGAGCAGTACTTC. Translated: CASIRFYEQYF.

This clonotype was observed a handful of times. The chain employs TRBV6-6 and TRBJ2-1; TRBD2 matches 7 bases. The J call may be mistaken, given a closer DNA end match to TRBJ2-7. The germline CDR1 and CDR2 sequences are MNHNY and SVGAGI (reference sequence). The CDR3 length is 14 residues. DNA of the CDR3: TGTGCCAGCAGAGCCGGCGGGAGTGGGTACGAGCAGTACTTC. Translation gives CASRAGGSGYEQYF.

In its sample, this clonotype was seen a few times. The junction does not match germline at one end; this may be a read error. This chain connects TRBV19 to TRBJ1-1; D perhaps matches TRBD1 (6 bases). From germline, CDR1 is LNHDA and CDR2 SQIVND (reference sequence). The CDR3 spans 12 residues. CDR3 region: CVSRTEYTEAFF. The CDR3 region has the DNA TGTGTCAGTAGGACAGAGTACACTGAAGCTTTCTTT.

The chain links TRBV7-2 to TRBJ2-5; unclear D gene. Germline loops: CDR1 SGHTA, CDR2 FQGNSA. The germline V and J ends were trimmed by 2 bases and 3 bases, with 7 bases remaining between them. The CDR3 is 13 amino acids. For the CDR3, the DNA is TGTGCCAGCAGCTTAACGCAAGAAGAGACCCAGTACTTC. It encodes CASSLTQEETQYF.